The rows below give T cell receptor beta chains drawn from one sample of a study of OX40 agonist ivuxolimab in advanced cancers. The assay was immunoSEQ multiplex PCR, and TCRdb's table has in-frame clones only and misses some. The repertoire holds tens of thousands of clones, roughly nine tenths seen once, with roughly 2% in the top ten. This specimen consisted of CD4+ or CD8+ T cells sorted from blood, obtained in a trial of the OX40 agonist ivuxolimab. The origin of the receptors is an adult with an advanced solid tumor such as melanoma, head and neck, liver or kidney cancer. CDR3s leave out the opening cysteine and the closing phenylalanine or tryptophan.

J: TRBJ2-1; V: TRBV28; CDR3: ASTGPPYNEQF
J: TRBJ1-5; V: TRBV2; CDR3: ASSPDRGSNQPQH
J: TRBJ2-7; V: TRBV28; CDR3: ASRAGQGIYEQY
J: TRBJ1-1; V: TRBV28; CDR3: ASSLYARANTEAF
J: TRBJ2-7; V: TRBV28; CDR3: ASSPTSGSYEQY
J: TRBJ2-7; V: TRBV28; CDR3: ASSLGSVSGYEQY
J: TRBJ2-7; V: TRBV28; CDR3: ASINGQGISYEQY
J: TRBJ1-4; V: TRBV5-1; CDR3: ASSEGGTNEKLF
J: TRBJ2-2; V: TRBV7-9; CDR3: ASGGYTGELF
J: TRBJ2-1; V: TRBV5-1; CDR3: ASRGGTYNEQF
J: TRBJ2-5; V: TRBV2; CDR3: ASSGASEQETQY
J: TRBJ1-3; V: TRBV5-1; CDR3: ASTRGSGNTIY
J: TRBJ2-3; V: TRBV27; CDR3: ASSLSRTGGSDTQY
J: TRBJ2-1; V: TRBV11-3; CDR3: ASTITDRALRQF
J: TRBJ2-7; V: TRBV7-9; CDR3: ASSLGAGVSSYEQY
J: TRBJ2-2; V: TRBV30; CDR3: AWIEGPNTGELF
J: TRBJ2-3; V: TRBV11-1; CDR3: ASSLVLDSTQY
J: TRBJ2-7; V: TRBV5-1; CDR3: ASSLVSYGVEQY
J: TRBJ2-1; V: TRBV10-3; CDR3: AISVSSYNEQF
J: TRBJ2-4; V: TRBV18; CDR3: ASSLGDSLAKNIQY
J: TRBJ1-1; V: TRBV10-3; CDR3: AISESELLNTEAF
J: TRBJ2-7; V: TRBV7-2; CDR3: ASSTNSGPYEQY
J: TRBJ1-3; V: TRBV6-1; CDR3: ASSEVVSSGNTIY
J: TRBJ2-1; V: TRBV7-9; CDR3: ASSYSGTSVNEQF
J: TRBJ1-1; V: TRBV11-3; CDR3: ASSLVSGDTEAF
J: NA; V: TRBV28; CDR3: ASSSGDKAYEQY
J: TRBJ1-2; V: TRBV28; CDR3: ASSLGGQGTGGYT
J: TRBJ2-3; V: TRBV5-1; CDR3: ASSLVGTSGSGDTQY
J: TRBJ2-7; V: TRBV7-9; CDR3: ASSSSLTRPQGDEQY
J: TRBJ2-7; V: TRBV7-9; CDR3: ASSFGGRPFYEQY
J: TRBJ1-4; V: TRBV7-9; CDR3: ASSLMGGNGGEKLF
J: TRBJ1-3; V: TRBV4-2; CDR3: ASSQDFGTGTGNTIY
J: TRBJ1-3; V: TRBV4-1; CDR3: ASSRIWDYRAGNTIY
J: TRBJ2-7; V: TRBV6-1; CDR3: ASSEGSIGADEQY
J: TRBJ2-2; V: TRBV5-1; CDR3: ASSLALAGAGTGELF
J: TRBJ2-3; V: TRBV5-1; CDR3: ASSQGLAGVVQY
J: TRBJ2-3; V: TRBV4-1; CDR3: ASSLSRSSTDTQY
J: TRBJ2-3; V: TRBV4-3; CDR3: ASSQEGTNTDTQY
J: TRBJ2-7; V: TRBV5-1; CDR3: ASSLAAGANYEQY
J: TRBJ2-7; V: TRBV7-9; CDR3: ASSFEGTGYEQY